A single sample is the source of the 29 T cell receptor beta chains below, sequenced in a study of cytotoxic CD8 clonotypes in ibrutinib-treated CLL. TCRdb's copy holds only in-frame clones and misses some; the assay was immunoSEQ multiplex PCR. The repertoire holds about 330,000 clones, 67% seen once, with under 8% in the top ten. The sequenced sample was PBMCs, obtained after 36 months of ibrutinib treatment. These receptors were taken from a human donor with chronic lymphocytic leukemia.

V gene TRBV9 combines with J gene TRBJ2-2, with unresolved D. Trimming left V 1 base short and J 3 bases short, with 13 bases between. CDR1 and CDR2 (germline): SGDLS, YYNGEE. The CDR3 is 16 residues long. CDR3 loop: CASSVFWVPYTGELFF. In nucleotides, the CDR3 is TGTGCCAGCAGCGTATTTTGGGTACCCTACACCGGGGAGCTGTTTTTT.

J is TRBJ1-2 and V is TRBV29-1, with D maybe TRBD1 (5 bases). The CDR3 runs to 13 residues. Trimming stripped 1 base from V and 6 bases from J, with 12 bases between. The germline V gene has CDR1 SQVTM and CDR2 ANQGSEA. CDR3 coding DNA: TGCAGCGTTGAAGTGGGGGACCACAATGGCTACACCTTC. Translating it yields CSVEVGDHNGYTF.

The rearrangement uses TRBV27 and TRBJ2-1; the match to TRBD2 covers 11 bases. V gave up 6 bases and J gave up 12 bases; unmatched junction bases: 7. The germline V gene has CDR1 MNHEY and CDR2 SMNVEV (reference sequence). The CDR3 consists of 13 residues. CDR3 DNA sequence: TGTGCCAGCAGGGGACTAGCGGCGAGGGGGCAGTTCTTC. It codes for CASRGLAARGQFF.

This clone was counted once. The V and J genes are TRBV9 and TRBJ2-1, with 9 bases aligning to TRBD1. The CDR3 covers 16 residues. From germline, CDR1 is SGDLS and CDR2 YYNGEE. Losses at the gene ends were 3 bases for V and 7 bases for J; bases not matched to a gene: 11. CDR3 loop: CASSAPGQGRLNEQFF. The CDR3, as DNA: TGTGCCAGCAGCGCCCCCGGACAGGGGAGGCTAAATGAGCAGTTCTTC.

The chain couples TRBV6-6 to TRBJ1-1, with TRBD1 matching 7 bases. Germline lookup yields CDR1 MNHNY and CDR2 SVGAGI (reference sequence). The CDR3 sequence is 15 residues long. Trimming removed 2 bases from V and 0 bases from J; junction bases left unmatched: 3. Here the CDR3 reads CASSYGDSLNTEAFF. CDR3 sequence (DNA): TGTGCCAGCAGTTACGGGGACAGCCTGAACACTGAAGCTTTCTTT.

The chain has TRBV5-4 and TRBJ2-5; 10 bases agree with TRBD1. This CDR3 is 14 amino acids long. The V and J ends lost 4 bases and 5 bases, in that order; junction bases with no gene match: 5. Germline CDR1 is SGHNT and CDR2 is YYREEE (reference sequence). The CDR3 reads CASSQGQGGETQYF. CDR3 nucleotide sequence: TGTGCCAGCAGCCAAGGACAGGGGGGCGAGACCCAGTACTTC. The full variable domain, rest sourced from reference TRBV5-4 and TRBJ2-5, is ETGVTQSPTHLIKTRGQQVTLRCSSQSGHNTVSWYQQALGQGPQFIFQYYREEENGRGNFPPRFSGLQFPNYSSELNVNALELDDSALYLCASSQGQGGETQYFGPGTRLLVL.

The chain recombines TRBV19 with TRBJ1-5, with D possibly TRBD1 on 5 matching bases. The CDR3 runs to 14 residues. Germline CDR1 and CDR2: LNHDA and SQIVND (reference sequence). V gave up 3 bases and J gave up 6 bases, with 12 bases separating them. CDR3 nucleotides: TGTGCCAGTAGTATTAGGGGATCCGGTCAGCCCCAGCATTTT. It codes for CASSIRGSGQPQHF.

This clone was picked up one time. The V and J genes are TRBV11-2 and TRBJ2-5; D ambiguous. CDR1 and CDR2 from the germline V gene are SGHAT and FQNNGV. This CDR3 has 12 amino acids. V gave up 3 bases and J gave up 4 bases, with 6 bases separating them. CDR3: CASSFVGETQYF. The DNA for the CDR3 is TGTGCCAGCAGCTTCGTTGGAGAGACCCAGTACTTC.

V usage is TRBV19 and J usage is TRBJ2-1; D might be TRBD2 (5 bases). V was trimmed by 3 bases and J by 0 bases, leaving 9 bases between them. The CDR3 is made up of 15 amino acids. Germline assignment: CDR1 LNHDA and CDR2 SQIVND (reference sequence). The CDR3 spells CASSMLGSSYNEQFF. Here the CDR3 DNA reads TGTGCCAGTAGTATGTTGGGGAGCTCCTACAATGAGCAGTTCTTC.

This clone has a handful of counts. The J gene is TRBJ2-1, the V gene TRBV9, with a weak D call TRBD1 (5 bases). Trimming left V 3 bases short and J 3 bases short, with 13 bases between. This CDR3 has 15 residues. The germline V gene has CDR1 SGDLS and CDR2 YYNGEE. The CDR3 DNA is TGTGCCAGCAGCGACGCAGGGTTCGTCTACAATGAGCAGTTCTTC. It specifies CASSDAGFVYNEQFF.

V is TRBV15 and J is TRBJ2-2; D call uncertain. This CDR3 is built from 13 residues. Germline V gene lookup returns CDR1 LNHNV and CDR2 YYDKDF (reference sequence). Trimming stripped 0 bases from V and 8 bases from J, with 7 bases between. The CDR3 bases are TGTGCCACCAGCAGAGATCTGGGAGGGGAGCTGTTTTTT. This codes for CATSRDLGGELFF.

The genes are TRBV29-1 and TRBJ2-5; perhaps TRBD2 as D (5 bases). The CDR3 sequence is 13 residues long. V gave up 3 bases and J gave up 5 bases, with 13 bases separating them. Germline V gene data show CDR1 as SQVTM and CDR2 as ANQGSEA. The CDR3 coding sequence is TGCAGCGTTGACTCGTGGCTAGCTGAGACCCAGTACTTC. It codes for CSVDSWLAETQYF. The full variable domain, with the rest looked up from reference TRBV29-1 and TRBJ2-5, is SAVISQKPSRDICQRGTSLTIQCQVDSQVTMMFWYRQQPGQSLTLIATANQGSEATYESGFVIDKFPISRPNLTFSTLTVSNMSPEDSSIYLCSVDSWLAETQYFGPGTRLLVL.

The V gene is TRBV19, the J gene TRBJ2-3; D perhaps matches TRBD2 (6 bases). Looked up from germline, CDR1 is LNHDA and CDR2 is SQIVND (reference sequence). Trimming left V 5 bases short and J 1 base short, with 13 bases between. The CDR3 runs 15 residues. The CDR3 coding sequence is TGTGCCAGTAGTCCCTCGGGAGCCGGCACAGATACGCAGTATTTT. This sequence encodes CASSPSGAGTDTQYF. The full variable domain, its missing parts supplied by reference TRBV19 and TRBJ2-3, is DGGITQSPKYLFRKEGQNVTLSCEQNLNHDAMYWYRQDPGQGLRLIYYSQIVNDFQKGDIAEGYSVSREKKESFPLTVTSAQKNPTAFYLCASSPSGAGTDTQYFGPGTRLTVL.

CDR3 nucleotides: TGTGCCAGCAGTGCCCCGGAGACGGGGAGAGGCACAGATACGCAGTATTTT. Translation gives CASSAPETGRGTDTQYF. The chain carries TRBV25-1 and TRBJ2-3; D possibly corresponds to TRBD2 (5 bases). Trimming pared 4 bases from V and 1 base from J, leaving 18 bases between. Germline CDR1 reads MGHDK; CDR2 reads SYGVNS. The CDR3 totals 17 residues. The entire variable domain, with the rest obtained from reference TRBV25-1 and TRBJ2-3, is as follows: EADIYQTPRYLVIGTGKKITLECSQTMGHDKMYWYQQDPGMELHLIHYSYGVNSTEKGDLSSESTVSRIRTEHFPLTLESARPSHTSQYLCASSAPETGRGTDTQYFGPGTRLTVL.

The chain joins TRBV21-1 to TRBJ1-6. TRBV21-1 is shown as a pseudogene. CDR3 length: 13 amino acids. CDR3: CASSTRRWSPLHF. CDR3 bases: TGTGCCAGCAGCACTAGGAGGTGGTCACCCCTCCACTTT.

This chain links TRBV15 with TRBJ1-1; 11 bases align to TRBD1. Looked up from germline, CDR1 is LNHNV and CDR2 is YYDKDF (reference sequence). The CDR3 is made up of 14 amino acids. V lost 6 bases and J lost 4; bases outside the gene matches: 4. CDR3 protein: CATSTGTGGTEAFF. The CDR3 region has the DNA TGTGCCACCAGTACCGGGACAGGGGGCACTGAAGCTTTCTTT.

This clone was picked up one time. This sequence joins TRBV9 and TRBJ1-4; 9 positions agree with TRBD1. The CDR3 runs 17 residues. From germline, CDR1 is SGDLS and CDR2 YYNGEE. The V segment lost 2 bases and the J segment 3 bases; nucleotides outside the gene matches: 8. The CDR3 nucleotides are TGTGCCAGCAGCGTCACCCACAGGGGGCGAGCTAATGAAAAACTGTTTTTT. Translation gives CASSVTHRGRANEKLFF.

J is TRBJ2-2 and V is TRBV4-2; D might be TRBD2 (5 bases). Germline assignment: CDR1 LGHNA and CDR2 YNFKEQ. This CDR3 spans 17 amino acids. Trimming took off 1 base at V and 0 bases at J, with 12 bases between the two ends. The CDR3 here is CASSQGGWTANTGELFF. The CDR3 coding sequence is TGTGCCAGCAGCCAAGGAGGGTGGACGGCGAACACCGGGGAGCTGTTTTTT.

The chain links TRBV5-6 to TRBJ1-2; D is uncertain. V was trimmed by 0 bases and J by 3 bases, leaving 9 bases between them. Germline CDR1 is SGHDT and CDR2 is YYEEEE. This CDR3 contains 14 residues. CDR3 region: CASSLARQHYGYTF. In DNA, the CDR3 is TGTGCCAGCAGCTTGGCCAGGCAACACTATGGCTACACCTTC.

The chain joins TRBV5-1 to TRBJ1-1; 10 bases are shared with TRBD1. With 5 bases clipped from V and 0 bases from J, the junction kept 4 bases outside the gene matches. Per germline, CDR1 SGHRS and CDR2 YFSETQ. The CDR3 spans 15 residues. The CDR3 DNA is TGCGCCAGCAGACTGACAGGGGGCGTGAACACTGAAGCTTTCTTT. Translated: CASRLTGGVNTEAFF.

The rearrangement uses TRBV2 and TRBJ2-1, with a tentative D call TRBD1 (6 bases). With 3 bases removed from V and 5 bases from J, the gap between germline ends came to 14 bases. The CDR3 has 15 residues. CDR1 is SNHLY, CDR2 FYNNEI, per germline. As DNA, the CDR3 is TGTGCCAGCAGTGAGGGATGGCAGGGGAACAATGAGCAGTTCTTC. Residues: CASSEGWQGNNEQFF.

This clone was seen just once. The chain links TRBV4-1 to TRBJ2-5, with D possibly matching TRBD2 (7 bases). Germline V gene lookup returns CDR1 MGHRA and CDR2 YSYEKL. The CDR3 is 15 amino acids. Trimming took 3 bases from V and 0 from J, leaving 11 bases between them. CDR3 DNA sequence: TGCGCCAGCAGCCAGGGCGGGGGCTACCAAGAGACCCAGTACTTC. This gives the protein CASSQGGGYQETQYF.

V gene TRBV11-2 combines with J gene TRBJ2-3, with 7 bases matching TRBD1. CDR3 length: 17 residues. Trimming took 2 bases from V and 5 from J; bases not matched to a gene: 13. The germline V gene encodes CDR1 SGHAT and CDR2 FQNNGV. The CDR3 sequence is CASSLTHTGVRQDTQYF. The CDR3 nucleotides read TGTGCCAGCAGCTTAACCCATACAGGGGTCCGCCAAGATACGCAGTATTTT.

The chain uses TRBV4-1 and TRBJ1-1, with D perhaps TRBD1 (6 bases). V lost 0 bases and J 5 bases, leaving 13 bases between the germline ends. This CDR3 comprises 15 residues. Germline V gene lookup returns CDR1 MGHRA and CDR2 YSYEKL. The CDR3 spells CASSQDSGGGTEAFF. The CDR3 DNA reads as TGCGCCAGCAGCCAAGATAGTGGAGGGGGAACTGAAGCTTTCTTT.

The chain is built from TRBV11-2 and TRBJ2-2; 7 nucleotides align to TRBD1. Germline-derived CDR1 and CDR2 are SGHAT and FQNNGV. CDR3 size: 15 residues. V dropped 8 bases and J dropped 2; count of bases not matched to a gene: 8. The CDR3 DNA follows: TGTGCCAGCCGCCACGGGACAGATAACACCGGGGAGCTGTTTTTT. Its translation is CASRHGTDNTGELFF.

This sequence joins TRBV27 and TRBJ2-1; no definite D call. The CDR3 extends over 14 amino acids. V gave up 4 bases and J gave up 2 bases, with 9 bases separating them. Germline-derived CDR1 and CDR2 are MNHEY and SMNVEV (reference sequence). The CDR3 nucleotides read TGTGCCAGCAGTTCGACTCCCCCCTACAATGAGCAGTTCTTC. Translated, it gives CASSSTPPYNEQFF.

The CDR3 protein is CASSQDRGEPQHF. The CDR3 nucleotides are TGTGCCAGCAGCCAAGACAGGGGGGAGCCCCAGCATTTT. V usage is TRBV7-9 and J usage is TRBJ1-5, with 9 bases identical to TRBD1. The CDR3 covers 13 residues. The germline CDR1 and CDR2 sequences are SEHNR and FQNEAQ (reference sequence). The trim removed 5 bases at V and 8 bases at J, leaving 4 bases unmatched.

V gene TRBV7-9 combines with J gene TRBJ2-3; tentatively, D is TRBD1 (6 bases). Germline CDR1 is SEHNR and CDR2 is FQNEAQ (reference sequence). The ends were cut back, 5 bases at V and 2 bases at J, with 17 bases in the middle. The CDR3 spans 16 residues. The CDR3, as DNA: TGTGCCAGCAGCCCCCCCAGGGGACATACCACAGATACGCAGTATTTT. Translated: CASSPPRGHTTDTQYF.

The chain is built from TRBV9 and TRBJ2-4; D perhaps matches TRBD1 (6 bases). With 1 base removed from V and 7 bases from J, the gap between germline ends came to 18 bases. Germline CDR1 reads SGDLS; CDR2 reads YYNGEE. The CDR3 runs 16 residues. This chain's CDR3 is CASSVLGAFPPNIQYF. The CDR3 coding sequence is TGTGCCAGCAGCGTACTGGGGGCTTTCCCCCCCAACATTCAGTACTTC.